The rows below give T cell receptor beta chains drawn from one sample of a study of cytomegalovirus exposure and HLA in healthy donors. Repertoires were generated with immunoSEQ multiplex PCR, while TCRdb's copy carries only in-frame clones and drops some. This sample has 100,000 to 150,000 clones, with around 80% found just once. Sequencing was carried out using PBMCs. Receptors were obtained from a middle-aged man in good health and CMV-seronegative. Both conserved end residues are part of each CDR3. A D gene is named only where the DNA matches it firmly. Clone size, where shown, is once, few, many, or a class for clones that have expanded.

>-|TRBJ2-7|14|-|TRBV7-6
CASSLGDGLYEQYF
TGTGCCAGCAGCTTAGGCGATGGACTTTACGAGCAGTACTTC
>-|TRBJ1-2|15|-|TRBV4-1
CASSQSPDGGYGYTF
TGCGCCAGCAGCCAATCCCCGGACGGGGGCTATGGCTACACCTTC
>-|TRBJ2-5|11|-|TRBV7-8
CASSSRWTQYF
TGTGCCAGCAGCTCCAGGTGGACCCAGTACTTC
>-|TRBJ2-7|13|-|TRBV15
CATRTDSSYEQYF
TGTGCCACCAGGACGGACAGCTCCTACGAGCAGTACTTC
>few|TRBJ2-3|12|-|TRBV2
CASPTGTDTQYF
TGTGCCAGCCCGACTGGCACAGATACGCAGTATTTT
>few|TRBJ1-5|13|TRBD1|TRBV6-1
CASSWDRNDAQHF
TGTGCCAGCTCTTGGGACAGAAACGATGCCCAGCATTTT
>-|TRBJ1-4|16|-|TRBV19
CASSIPSGQNTKKLFF
TGTGCCAGTAGTATTCCCTCCGGACAGAATACGAAAAAACTGTTTTTT
>-|TRBJ1-4|15|-|TRBV19
CASSGGVLGDGKLFF
TGTGCCAGTAGTGGGGGCGTCTTAGGGGACGGAAAACTGTTTTTT
>-|TRBJ1-1|16|-|TRBV7-2
CASSLNGQGAGTEAFF
TGTGCCAGCAGCTTAAATGGGCAAGGGGCAGGGACTGAAGCTTTCTTT
>-|TRBJ1-2|15|TRBD1|TRBV27
CASSLGGDRGYGYTF
TGTGCCAGCAGTTTGGGGGGGGACAGGGGTTATGGCTACACCTTC
>few|TRBJ1-2|13|TRBD1|TRBV5-1
CASRDRSSGRYTF
TGCGCCAGCAGGGACAGGTCCTCGGGTCGCTACACCTTC
>-|TRBJ2-1|14|TRBD2|TRBV6-1
CASSESGGYNEQFF
TGTGCCAGCAGTGAGAGCGGGGGCTACAATGAGCAGTTCTTC
>few|TRBJ2-2|16|-|TRBV15
CATSRDSPENTGELFF
TGTGCCACCAGCAGAGATTCGCCAGAGAACACCGGGGAGCTGTTTTTT
>-|TRBJ2-1|15|TRBD1|TRBV28
CASIPGVDRGNEQFF
TGTGCCAGCATCCCAGGTGTGGACAGGGGCAATGAGCAGTTCTTC
>-|TRBJ2-3|15|TRBD1|TRBV6-6
CASSRQGPSTDTQYF
TGTGCCAGCAGCCGACAGGGTCCTAGCACAGATACGCAGTATTTT
>-|TRBJ1-1|15|-|TRBV7-9
CSSSPLGVGVTEAFF
TGTTCCAGCAGCCCCCTGGGAGTTGGGGTGACTGAAGCTTTCTTT
>-|TRBJ2-4|13|TRBD1|TRBV2
CASKLDRESIQYF
TGTGCCAGCAAATTAGACAGGGAGTCCATTCAGTACTTC
>-|TRBJ1-1|12|-|TRBV6-4
CASSDGPQGAFF
TGTGCCAGCAGTGACGGCCCTCAGGGGGCTTTCTTT
>-|TRBJ2-6|18|TRBD1|TRBV4-1
CASSLTGAQNSGANVLTF
TGCGCCAGCAGCCTAACAGGGGCCCAAAACTCTGGGGCCAACGTCCTGACTTTC